This TCR beta chain was documented in a study of blood T cell repertoires in COVID-19. Study context: Donors in the United States, Italy and Spain gave samples during acute or convalescent COVID-19. Sample material is recorded as cDNA or gDNA derived from T cells, B-cell-depleted T cells, or PBMCs.

As originally analysed: Estimates of nucleated cell counts were drawn from the amplification of reference gene primers. This table comes from immunoSEQ multiplex PCR, and its TCRdb copy is limited to in-frame clones, with some not included. V, J and clone size derive from that table, while D and trimming were established from the DNA sequence. In the table there are 200,000 to 300,000 clones, roughly four fifths of which are singletons. This CDR3 is built from 14 residues. Trimming left V 3 bases short and J 5 bases short, with 10 bases between. CDR1 is SGHTA and CDR2 is FQGNSA in the germline V gene.

The chain uses TRBV7-2 and TRBJ2-2; weak D call: TRBD1 (6 bases). What was sequenced was peripheral blood. The clonotype was recovered from a woman in her 70s with acute or convalescent COVID-19. CDR3 sequence: CASSFSGETGELFF. CDR3 nucleotides: TGTGCCAGCAGCTTCTCAGGGGAAACCGGGGAGCTGTTTTTT.